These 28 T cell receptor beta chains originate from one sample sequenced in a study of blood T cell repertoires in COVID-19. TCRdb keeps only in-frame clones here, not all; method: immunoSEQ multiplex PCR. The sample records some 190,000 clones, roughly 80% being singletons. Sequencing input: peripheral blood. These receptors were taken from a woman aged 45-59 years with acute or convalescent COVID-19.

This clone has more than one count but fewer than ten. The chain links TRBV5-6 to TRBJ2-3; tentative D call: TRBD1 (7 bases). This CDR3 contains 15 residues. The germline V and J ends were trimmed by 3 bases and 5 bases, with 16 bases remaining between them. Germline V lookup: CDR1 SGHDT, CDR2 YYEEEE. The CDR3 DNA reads TGTGCCAGCAGCTCGACAGGGACTTGGAGAGATACGCAGTATTTT. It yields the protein CASSSTGTWRDTQYF.

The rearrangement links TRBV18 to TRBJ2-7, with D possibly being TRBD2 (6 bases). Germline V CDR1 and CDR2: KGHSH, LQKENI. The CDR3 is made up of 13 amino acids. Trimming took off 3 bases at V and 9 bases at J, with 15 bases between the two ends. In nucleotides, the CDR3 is TGTGCCAGCTCACCGGACGCGGGGAACGGGCAGTACTTC. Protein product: CASSPDAGNGQYF.

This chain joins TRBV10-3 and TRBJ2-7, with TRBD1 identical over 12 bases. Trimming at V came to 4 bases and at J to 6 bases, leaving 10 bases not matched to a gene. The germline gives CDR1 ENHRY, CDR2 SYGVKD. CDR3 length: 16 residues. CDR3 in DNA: TGTGCCATCAGTGGCGCCGGGACAGGGGGCTCCGCCGAGCAGTACTTC. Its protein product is CAISGAGTGGSAEQYF.

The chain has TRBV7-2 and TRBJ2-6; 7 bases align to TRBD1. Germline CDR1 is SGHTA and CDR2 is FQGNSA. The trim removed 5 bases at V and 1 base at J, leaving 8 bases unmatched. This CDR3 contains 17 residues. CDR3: CASSTQVRGSGANVLTF. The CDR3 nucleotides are TGTGCCAGCAGCACCCAGGTCAGGGGGTCTGGGGCCAACGTCCTGACTTTC.

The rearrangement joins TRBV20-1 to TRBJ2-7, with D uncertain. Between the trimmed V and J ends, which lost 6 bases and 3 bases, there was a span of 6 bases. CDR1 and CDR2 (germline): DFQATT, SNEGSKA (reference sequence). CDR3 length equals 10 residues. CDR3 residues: CSASDYEQYF. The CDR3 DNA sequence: TGCAGTGCCTCAGACTACGAGCAGTACTTC.

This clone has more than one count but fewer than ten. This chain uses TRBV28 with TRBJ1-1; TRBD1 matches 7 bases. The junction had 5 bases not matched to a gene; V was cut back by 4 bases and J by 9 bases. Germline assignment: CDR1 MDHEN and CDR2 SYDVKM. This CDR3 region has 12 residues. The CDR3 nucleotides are TGTGCCAGCAGTTACAGGGGTGTTAAAGCTTTCTTT. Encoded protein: CASSYRGVKAFF.

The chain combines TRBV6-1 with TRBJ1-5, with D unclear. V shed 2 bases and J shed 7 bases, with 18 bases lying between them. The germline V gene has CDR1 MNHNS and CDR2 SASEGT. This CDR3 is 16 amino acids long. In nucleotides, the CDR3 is TGTGCCAGCAGTGAAAGCTGGGCCCCGGGAGGGCAGCCCCAGCATTTT. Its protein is CASSESWAPGGQPQHF.

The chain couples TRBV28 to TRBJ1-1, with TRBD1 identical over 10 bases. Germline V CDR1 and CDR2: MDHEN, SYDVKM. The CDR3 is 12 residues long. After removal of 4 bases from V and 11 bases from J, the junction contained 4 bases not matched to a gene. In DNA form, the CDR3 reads TGTGCCAGCAGTTATAAGGGACAGGGGGCTTTCTTT. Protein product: CASSYKGQGAFF.

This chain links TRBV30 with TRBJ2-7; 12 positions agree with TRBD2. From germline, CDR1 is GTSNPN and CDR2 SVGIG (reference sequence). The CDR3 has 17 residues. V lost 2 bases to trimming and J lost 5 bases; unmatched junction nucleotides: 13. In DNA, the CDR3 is TGTGCCTGGAGTCCCCTTGGGACTAGCGGGCCTAAGGACGAGCAGTACTTC. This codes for CAWSPLGTSGPKDEQYF.

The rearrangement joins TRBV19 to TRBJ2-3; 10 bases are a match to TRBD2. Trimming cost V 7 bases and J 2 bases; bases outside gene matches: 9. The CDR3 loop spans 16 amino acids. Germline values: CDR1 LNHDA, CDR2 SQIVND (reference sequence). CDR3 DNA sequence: TGTGCCAGTACGAGGGTAGCGGGGGGCCCCACAGATACGCAGTATTTT. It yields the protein CASTRVAGGPTDTQYF.

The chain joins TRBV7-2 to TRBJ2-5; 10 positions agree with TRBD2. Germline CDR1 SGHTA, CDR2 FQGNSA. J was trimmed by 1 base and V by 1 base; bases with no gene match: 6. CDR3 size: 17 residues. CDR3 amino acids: CASSLELAGTGQETQYF. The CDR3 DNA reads TGTGCCAGCAGCTTAGAACTAGCGGGGACCGGCCAAGAGACCCAGTACTTC.

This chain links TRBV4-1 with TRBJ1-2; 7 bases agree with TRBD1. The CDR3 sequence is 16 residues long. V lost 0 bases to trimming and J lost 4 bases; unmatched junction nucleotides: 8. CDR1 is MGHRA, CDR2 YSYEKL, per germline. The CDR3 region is CASSQDLTGQVYGYTF. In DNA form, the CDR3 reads TGCGCCAGCAGCCAAGATCTTACAGGACAGGTCTATGGCTACACCTTC.

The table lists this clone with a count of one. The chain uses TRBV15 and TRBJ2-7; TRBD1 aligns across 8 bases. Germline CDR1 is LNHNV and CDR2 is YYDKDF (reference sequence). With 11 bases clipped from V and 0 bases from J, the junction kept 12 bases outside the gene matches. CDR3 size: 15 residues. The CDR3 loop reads CAVRRLGQGSYEQYF. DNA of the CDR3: TGTGCCGTCCGCCGTCTAGGACAGGGCTCCTACGAGCAGTACTTC.

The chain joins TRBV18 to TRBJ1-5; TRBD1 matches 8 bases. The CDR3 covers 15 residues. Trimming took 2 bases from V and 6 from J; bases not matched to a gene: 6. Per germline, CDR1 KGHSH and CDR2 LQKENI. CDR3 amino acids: CASSPSGQGGQPQHF. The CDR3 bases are TGTGCCAGCTCACCATCAGGACAGGGAGGTCAGCCCCAGCATTTT.

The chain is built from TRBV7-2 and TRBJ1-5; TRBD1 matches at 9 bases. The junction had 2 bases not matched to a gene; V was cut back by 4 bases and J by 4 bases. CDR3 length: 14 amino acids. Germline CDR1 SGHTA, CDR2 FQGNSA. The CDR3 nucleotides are TGTGCCAGCAGCTCCGGGACAGGGAATCAGCCCCAGCATTTT. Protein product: CASSSGTGNQPQHF. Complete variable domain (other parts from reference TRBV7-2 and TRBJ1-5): GAGVSQSPSNKVTEKGKDVELRCDPISGHTALYWYRQSLGQGLEFLIYFQGNSAPDKSGLPSDRFSAERTGGSVSTLTIQRTQQEDSAVYLCASSSGTGNQPQHFGDGTRLSIL.

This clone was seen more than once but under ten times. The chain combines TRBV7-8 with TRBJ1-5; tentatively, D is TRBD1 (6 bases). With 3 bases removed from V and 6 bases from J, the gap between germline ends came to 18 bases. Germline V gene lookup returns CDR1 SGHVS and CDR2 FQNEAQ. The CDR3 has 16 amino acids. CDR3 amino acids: CASSLKGVAVGQPQHF. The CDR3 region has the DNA TGTGCCAGCAGCTTGAAGGGGGTCGCGGTGGGTCAGCCCCAGCATTTT.

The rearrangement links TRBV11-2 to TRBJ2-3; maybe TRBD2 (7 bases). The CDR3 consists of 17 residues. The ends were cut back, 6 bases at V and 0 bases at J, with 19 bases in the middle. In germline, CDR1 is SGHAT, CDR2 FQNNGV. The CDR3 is CASSFGGGLPSTDTQYF. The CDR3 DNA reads TGTGCCAGCAGTTTCGGCGGGGGCCTTCCTAGCACAGATACGCAGTATTTT.

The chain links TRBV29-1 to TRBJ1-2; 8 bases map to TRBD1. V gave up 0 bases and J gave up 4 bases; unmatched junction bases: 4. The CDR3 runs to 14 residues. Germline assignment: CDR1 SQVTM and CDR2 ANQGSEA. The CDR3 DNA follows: TGCAGCGTTGAAGATCGAGGACAGGGCTATGGCTACACCTTC. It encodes CSVEDRGQGYGYTF.

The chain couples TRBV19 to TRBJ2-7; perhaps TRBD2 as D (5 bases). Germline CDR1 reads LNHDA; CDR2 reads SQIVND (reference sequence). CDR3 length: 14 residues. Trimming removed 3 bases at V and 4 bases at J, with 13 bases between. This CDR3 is CASSIGAGLYEQYF. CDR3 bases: TGTGCCAGTAGTATCGGTGCGGGTCTATACGAGCAGTACTTC.

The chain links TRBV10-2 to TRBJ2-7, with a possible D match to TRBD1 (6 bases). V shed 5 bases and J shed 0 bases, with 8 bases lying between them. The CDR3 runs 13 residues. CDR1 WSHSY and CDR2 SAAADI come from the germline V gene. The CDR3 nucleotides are TGCGCCAGCAGTTGGGACACCTCCTACGAGCAGTACTTC. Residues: CASSWDTSYEQYF.

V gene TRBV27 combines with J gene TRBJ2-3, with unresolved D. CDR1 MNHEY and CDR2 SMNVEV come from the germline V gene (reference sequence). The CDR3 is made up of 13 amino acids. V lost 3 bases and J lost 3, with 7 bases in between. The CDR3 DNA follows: TGTGCCAGCAGTTTTTCTAGGACAGATACGCAGTATTTT. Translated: CASSFSRTDTQYF.

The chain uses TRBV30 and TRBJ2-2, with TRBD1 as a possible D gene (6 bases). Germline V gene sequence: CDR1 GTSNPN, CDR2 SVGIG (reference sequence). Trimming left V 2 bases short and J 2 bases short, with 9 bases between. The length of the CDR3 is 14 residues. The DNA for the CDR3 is TGTGCCTGGAGTAGGGGGTTCAACACCGGGGAGCTGTTTTTT. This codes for CAWSRGFNTGELFF.

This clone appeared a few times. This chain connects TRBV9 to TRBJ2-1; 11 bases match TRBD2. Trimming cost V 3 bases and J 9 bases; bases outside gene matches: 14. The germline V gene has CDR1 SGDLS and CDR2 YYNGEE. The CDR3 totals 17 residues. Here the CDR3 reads CASSGARGSGRAVEQFF. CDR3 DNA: TGTGCCAGCAGCGGGGCCCGTGGTAGCGGGAGGGCCGTTGAGCAGTTCTTC.

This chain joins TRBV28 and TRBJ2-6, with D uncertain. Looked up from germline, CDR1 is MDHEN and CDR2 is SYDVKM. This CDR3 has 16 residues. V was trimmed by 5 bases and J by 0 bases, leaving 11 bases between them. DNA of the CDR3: TGTGCCAGCAGTCTCCCACAGAGCTCTGGGGCCAACGTCCTGACTTTC. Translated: CASSLPQSSGANVLTF.

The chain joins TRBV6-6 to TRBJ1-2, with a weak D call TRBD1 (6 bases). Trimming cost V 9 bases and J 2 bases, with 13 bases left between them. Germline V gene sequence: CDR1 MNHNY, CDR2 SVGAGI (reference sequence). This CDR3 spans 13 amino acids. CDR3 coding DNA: TGTGCCAGTAGCCGTCAGGGGAACTATGGCTACACCTTC. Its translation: CASSRQGNYGYTF.

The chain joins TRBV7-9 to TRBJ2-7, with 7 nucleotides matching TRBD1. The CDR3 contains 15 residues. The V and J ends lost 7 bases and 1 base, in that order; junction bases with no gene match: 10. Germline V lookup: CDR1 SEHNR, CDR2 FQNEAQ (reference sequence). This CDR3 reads CASTYSGGTSYEQYF. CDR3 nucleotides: TGTGCCAGCACTTACTCAGGGGGTACGTCCTACGAGCAGTACTTC.

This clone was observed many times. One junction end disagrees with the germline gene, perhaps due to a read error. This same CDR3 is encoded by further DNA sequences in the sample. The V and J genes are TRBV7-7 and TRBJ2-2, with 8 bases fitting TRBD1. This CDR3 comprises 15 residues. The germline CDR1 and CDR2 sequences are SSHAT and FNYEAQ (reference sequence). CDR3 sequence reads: CASSLTTGGTGELFF. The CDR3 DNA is TGTGCTAGCAGCTTAACCACAGGGGGCACCGGGGAGCTGTTTTTT.

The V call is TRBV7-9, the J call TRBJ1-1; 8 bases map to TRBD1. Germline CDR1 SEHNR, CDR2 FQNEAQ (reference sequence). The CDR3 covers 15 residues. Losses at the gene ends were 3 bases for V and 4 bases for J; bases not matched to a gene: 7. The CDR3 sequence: CASSLNQGAGTEAFF. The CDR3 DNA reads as TGTGCCAGCAGCTTGAATCAGGGGGCCGGCACTGAAGCTTTCTTT.